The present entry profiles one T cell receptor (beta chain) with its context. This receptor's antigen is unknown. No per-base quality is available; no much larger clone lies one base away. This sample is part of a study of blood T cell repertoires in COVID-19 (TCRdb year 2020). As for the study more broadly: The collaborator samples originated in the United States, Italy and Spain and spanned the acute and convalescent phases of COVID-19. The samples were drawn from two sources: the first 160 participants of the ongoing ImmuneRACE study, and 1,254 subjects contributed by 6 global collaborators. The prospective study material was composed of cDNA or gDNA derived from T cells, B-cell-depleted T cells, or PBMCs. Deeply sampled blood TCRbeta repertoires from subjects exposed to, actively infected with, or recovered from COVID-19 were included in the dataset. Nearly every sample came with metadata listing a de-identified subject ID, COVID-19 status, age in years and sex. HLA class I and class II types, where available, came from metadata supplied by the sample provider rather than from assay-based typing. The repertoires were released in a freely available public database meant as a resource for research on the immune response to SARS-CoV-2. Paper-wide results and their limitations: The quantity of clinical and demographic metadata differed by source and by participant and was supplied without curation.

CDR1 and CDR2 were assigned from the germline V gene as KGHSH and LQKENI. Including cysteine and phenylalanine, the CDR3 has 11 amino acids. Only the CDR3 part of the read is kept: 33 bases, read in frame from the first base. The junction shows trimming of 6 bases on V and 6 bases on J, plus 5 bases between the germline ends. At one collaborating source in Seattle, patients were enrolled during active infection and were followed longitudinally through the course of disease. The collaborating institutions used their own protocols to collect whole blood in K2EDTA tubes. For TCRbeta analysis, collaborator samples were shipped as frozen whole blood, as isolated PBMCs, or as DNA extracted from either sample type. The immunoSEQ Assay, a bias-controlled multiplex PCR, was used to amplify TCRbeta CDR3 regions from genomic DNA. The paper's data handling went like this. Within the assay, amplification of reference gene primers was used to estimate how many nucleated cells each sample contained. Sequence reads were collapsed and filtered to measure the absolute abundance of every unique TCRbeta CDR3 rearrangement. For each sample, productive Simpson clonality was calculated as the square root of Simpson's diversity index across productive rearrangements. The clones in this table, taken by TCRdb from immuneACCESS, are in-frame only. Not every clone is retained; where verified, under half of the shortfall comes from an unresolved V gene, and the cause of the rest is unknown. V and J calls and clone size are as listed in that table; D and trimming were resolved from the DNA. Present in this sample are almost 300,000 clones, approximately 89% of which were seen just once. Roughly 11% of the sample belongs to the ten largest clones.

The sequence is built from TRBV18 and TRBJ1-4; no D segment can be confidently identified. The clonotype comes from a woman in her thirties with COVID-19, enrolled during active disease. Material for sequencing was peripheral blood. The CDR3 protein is CASSRDEKLFF. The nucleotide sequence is TGTGCCAGCTCCCGAGATGAAAAACTGTTTTTT. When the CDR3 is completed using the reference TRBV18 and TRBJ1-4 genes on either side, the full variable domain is NAGVMQNPRHLVRRRGQEARLRCSPMKGHSHVYWYRQLPEEGLKFMVYLQKENIIDESGMPKERFSAEFPKEGPSILRIQQVVRGDSAAYFCASSRDEKLFFGSGTQLSVL.